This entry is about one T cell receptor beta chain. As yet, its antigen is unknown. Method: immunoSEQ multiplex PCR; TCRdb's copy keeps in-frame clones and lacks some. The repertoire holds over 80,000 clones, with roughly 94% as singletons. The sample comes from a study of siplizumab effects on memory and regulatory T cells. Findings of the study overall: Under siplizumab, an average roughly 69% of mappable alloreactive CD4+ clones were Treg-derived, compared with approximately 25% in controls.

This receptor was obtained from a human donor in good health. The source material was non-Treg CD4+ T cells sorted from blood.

This CDR3 reads CASSRGGADYGYTF. DNA of the CDR3: TGTGCCAGCAGCCGAGGGGGCGCGGACTATGGCTACACCTTC. The gene calls are TRBV6-5 and TRBJ1-2, with 7 positions matching TRBD1. Per the germline V gene, CDR1 is MNHEY and CDR2 is SVGAGI. This CDR3 comprises 14 residues. The V gene end was trimmed by 6 bases and the J gene end by 3 bases; junction bases not matched to a gene: 7.